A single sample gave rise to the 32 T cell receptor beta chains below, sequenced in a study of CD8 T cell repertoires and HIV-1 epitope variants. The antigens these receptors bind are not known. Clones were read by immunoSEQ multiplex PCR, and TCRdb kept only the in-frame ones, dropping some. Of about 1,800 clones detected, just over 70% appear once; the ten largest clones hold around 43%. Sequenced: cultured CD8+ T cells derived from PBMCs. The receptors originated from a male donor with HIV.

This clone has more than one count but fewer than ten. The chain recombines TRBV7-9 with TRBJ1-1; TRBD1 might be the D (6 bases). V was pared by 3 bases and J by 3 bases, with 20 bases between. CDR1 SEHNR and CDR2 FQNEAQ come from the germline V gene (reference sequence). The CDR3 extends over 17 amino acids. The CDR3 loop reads CASSFQQGWPGDTEAFF. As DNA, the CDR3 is TGTGCCAGCAGCTTTCAACAGGGTTGGCCGGGAGACACTGAAGCTTTCTTT. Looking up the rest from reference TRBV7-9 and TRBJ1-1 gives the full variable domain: DTGVSQNPRHKITKRGQNVTFRCDPISEHNRLYWYRQTLGQGPEFLTYFQNEAQLEKSRLLSDRFSAERPKGSFSTLEIQRTEQGDSAMYLCASSFQQGWPGDTEAFFGQGTRLTVV.

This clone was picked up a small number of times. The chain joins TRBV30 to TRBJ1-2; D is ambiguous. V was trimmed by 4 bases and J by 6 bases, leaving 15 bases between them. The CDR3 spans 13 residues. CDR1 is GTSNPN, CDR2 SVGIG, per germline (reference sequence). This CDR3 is CAWTIGQDHGYTF. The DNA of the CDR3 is TGTGCCTGGACTATCGGGCAGGACCATGGCTACACCTTC.

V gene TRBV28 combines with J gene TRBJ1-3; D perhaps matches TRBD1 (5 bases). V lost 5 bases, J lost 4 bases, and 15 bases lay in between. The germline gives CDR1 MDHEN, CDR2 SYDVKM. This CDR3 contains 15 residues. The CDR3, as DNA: TGTGCCAGCAGTACCCGCCAGGGTGTCGGAAACACCATATATTTT. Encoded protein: CASSTRQGVGNTIYF.

The CDR3 region is CASSLAVTNQETQYF. The CDR3 DNA reads TGTGCCAGCAGCTTAGCGGTAACAAACCAAGAGACCCAGTACTTC. The chain uses TRBV11-2 and TRBJ2-5; D not certain. The length of the CDR3 is 15 residues. V was pared by 1 base and J by 0 bases, with 9 bases between. Germline CDR1 and CDR2: SGHAT and FQNNGV.

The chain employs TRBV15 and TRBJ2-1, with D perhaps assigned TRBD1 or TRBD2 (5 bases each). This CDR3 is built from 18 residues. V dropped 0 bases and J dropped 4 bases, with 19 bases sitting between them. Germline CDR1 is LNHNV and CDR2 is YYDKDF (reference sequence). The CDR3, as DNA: TGTGCCACCAGCAGAGACTTCCAAACAGGCTCGGGGTACAATGAGCAGTTCTTC. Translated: CATSRDFQTGSGYNEQFF.

The CDR3: CASSPHRGLEVRGNQPQHF. The CDR3 DNA follows: TGTGCCAGTAGTCCCCACAGGGGGCTCGAAGTTCGTGGCAATCAGCCCCAGCATTTT. The chain has TRBV19 and TRBJ1-5; 9 nucleotides align to TRBD1. V lost 5 bases to trimming and J lost 2 bases; unmatched junction nucleotides: 16. In germline, CDR1 is LNHDA, CDR2 SQIVND (reference sequence). This CDR3 region has 19 residues.

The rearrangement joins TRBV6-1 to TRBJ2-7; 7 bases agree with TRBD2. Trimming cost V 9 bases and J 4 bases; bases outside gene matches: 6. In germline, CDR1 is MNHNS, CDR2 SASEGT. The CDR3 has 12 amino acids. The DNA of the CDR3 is TGTGCCAGATGGACCGGGGGGTACGAGCAGTACTTC. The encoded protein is CARWTGGYEQYF.

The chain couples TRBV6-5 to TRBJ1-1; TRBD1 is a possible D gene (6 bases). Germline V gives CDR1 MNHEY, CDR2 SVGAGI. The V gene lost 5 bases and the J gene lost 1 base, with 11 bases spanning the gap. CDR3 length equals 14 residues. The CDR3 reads CASSHKQGNTEAFF. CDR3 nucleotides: TGTGCCAGCAGTCACAAACAGGGGAACACTGAAGCTTTCTTT.

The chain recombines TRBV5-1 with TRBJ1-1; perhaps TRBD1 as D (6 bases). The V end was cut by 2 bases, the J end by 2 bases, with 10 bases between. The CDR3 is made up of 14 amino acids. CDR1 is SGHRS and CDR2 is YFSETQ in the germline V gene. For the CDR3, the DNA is TGCGCCAGCAGCTTCAAGGGACAAAACACTGAAGCTTTCTTT. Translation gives CASSFKGQNTEAFF.

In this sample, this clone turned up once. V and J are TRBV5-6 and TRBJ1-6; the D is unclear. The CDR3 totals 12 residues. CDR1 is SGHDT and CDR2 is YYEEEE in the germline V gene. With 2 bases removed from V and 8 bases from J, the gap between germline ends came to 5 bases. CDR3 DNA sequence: TGTGCCAGCAGCTTCGGACATTCACCCCTCCACTTT. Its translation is CASSFGHSPLHF.

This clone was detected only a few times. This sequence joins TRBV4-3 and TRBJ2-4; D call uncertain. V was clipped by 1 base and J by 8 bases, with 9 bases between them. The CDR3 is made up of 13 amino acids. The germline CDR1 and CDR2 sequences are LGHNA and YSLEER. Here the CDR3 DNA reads TGCGCCAGCAGCCAAGGGGTGTCGGACATTCAGTACTTC. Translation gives CASSQGVSDIQYF.

CDR3 residues: CASSQPVGVGVYEQYF. The DNA for the CDR3 is TGTGCCAGCAGCCAACCAGTCGGAGTGGGGGTTTACGAGCAGTACTTC. The chain carries TRBV4-2 and TRBJ2-7; D may correspond to TRBD1 or TRBD2 (5 bases each). V lost 2 bases and J 4 bases, leaving 18 bases between the germline ends. The V gene's germline CDR1 is LGHNA and CDR2 YNFKEQ. This CDR3 has 16 amino acids.

The CDR3: CASSPVGETNQPQHF. DNA of the CDR3: TGTGCCAGCAGCCCCGTCGGGGAGACAAATCAGCCCCAGCATTTT. This chain links TRBV28 with TRBJ1-5; D unclear. Trimming removed 6 bases from V and 4 bases from J, with 16 bases in between. The germline gives CDR1 MDHEN, CDR2 SYDVKM. The CDR3 consists of 15 residues.

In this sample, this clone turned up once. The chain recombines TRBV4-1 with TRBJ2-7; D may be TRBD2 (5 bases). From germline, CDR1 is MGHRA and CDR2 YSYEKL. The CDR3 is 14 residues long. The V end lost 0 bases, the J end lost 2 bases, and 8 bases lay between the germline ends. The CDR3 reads CASSQELVAYEQYF. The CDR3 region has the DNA TGCGCCAGCAGCCAAGAACTAGTGGCCTACGAGCAGTACTTC.

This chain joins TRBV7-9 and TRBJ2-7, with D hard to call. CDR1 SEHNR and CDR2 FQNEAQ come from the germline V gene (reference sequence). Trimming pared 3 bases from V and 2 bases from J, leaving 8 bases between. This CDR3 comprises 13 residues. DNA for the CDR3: TGTGCCAGCAGCTTGGCGGCGGCCTACGAGCAGTACTTC. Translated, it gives CASSLAAAYEQYF.

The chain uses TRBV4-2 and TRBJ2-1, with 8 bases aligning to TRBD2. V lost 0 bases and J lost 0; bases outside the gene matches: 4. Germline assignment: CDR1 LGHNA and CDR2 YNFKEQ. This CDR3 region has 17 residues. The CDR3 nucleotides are TGTGCCAGCAGCCAAGATACTAGCGGAAGCTCCTACAATGAGCAGTTCTTC. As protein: CASSQDTSGSSYNEQFF.

CDR3 loop: CASSGSSTVYNEQFF. The CDR3 DNA reads as TGTGCCAGCAGCGGCTCTAGCACGGTCTACAATGAGCAGTTCTTC. This chain links TRBV13 with TRBJ2-1; a possible D gene is TRBD2 (5 bases). The CDR3 extends over 15 amino acids. Germline CDR1 and CDR2: PRHDT and FYEKMQ (reference sequence). V was pared by 5 bases and J by 3 bases, with 14 bases between.

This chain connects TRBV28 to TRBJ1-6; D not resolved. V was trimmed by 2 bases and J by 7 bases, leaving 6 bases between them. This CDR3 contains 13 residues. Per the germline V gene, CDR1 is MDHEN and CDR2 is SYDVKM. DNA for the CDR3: TGTGCCAGCAGTTTAAATGTGAATTCACCCCTCCACTTT. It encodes CASSLNVNSPLHF.

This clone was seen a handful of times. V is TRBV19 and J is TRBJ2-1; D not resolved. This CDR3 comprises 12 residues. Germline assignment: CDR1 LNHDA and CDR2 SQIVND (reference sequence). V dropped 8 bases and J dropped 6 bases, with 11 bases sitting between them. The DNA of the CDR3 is TGTGCCAGTGGCTTAGTATCCAATGAGCAGTTCTTC. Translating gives CASGLVSNEQFF.

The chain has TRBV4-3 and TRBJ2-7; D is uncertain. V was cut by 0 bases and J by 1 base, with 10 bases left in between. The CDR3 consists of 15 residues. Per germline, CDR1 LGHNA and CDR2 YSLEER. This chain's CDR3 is CASSQDLDASYEQYF. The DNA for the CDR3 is TGCGCCAGCAGCCAAGATCTTGATGCATCCTACGAGCAGTACTTC.

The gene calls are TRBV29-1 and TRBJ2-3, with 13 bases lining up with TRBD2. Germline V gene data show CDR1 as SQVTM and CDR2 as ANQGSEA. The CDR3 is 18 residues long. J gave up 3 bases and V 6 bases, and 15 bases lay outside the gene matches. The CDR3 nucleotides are TGCAGCGTCGCCCTACTAGTCGGGACTAGCGGGGCGACAGATACGCAGTATTTT. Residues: CSVALLVGTSGATDTQYF.

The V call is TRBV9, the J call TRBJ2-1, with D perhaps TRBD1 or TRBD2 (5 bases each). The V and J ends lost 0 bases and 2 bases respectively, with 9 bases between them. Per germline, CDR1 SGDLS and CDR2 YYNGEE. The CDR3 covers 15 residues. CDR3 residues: CASSVAWGTYNEQFF. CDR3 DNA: TGTGCCAGCAGCGTAGCTTGGGGGACCTACAATGAGCAGTTCTTC.

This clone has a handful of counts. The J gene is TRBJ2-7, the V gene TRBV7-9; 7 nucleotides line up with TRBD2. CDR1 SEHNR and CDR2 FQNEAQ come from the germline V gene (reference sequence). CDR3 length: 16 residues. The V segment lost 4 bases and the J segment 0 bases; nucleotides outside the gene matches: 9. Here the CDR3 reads CASSSQTSERSYEQYF. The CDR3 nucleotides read TGTGCCAGCAGCTCACAAACTAGCGAGCGCTCCTACGAGCAGTACTTC.

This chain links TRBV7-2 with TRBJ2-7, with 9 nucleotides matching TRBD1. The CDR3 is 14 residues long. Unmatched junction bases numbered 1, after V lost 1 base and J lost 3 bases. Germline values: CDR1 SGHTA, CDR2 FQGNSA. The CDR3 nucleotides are TGTGCCAGCAGCTTAGGGACAGGGGTCTACGAGCAGTACTTC. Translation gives CASSLGTGVYEQYF.

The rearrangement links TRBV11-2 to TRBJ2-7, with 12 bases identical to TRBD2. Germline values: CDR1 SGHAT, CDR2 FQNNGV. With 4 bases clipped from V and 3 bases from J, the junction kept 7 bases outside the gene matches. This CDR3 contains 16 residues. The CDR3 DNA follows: TGTGCCAGCAGCTCAAGACTAGCGGGAGACGGCTACGAGCAGTACTTC. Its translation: CASSSRLAGDGYEQYF.

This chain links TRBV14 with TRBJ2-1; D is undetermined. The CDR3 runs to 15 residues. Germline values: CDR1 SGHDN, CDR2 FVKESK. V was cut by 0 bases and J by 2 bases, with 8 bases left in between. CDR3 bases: TGTGCCAGCAGCCAAGATCGGAAGCCCTACAATGAGCAGTTCTTC. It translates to CASSQDRKPYNEQFF.

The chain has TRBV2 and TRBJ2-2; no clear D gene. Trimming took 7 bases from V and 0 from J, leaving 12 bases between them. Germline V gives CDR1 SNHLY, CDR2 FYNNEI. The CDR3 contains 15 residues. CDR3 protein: CASKSTYANTGELFF. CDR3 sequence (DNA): TGTGCCAGCAAGTCAACATACGCGAACACCGGGGAGCTGTTTTTT.

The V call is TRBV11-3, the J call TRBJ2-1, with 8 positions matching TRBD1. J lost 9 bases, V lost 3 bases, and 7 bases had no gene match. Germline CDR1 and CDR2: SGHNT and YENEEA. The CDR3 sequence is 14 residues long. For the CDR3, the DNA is TGTGCCAGCAGCTTTACAGGGGGATACGGTGAGCAGTTCTTC. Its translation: CASSFTGGYGEQFF.

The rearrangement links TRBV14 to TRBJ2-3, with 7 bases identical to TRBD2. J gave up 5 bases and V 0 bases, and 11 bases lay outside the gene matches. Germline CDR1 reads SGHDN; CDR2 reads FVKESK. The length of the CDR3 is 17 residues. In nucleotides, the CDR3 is TGTGCCAGCAGCCAAGATAGGAGGGAGGGCCGGGGAGATACGCAGTATTTT. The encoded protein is CASSQDRREGRGDTQYF.

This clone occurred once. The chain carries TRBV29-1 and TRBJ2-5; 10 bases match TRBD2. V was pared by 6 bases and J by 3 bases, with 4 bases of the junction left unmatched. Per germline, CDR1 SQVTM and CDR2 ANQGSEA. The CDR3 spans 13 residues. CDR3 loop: CSVALAGEETQYF. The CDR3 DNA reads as TGCAGCGTGGCCCTAGCGGGGGAAGAGACCCAGTACTTC.

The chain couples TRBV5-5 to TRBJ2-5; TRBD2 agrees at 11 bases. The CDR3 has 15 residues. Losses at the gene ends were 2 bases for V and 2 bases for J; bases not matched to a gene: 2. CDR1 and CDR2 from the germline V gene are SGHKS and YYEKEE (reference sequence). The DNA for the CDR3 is TGTGCCAGCAGCTTTTCTAGCGGGGGGCAAGAGACCCAGTACTTC. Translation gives CASSFSSGGQETQYF. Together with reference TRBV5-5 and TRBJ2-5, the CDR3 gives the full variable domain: DAGVTQSPTHLIKTRGQQVTLRCSPISGHKSVSWYQQVLGQGPQFIFQYYEKEERGRGNFPDRFSARQFPNYSSELNVNALLLGDSALYLCASSFSSGGQETQYFGPGTRLLVL.

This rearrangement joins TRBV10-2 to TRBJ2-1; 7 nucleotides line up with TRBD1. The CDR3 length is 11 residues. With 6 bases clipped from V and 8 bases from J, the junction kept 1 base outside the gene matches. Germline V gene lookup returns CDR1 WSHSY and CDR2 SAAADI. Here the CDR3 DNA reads TGCGCCAGCAGACAGGGGTATGAGCAGTTCTTC. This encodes CASRQGYEQFF.